Following are 19 T cell receptor beta chains from one sample sequenced in a study of CD8+ T cells in alopecia areata. Sequencing relied on a cDNA template that was reverse transcribed from extracted RNA. The table came from immunoSEQ multiplex PCR; TCRdb's copy has only in-frame clones and leaves some out. The table lists roughly 230,000 clones, roughly 44% of them singletons. The treatment is: oral pan-JAK inhibitor, 5-10 mg twice daily. The input for sequencing was CD4+ T cells sorted from blood, taken at approximately week 39, from a patient treated with tofacitinib. These receptors all stem from a human donor with alopecia areata.

The V gene is TRBV9, the J gene TRBJ2-1; 8 bases map to TRBD2. Germline V CDR1 and CDR2: SGDLS, YYNGEE. The CDR3 sequence is 15 residues long. The V segment lost 2 bases and the J segment 6 bases; nucleotides outside the gene matches: 7. CDR3 nucleotide sequence: TGTGCCAGCAGCGTCGACGGGACTAGTCTCAATGAGCAGTTCTTC. Its translation: CASSVDGTSLNEQFF.

The sample holds a few counts of this clone. J is TRBJ2-3 and V is TRBV19; D may be TRBD2 (5 bases). The V and J ends lost 9 bases and 4 bases respectively, with 20 bases between them. This CDR3 has 15 residues. Germline V gives CDR1 LNHDA, CDR2 SQIVND (reference sequence). For the CDR3, the DNA is TGTGCCAGAGCCCAAGGAGGCCAGCATTCAGATACGCAGTATTTT. Encoded protein: CARAQGGQHSDTQYF.

This chain joins TRBV27 and TRBJ2-5, with 8 bases lining up with TRBD1. Germline trimming cut 2 bases from V and 5 bases from J; bases unmatched to any gene: 7. Germline loops: CDR1 MNHEY, CDR2 SMNVEV (reference sequence). The CDR3 contains 15 residues. The CDR3 coding sequence is TGTGCCAGCAGTTTACAGGGGGCGCGGTGGGAGACCCAGTACTTC. Amino acid sequence: CASSLQGARWETQYF.

This chain links TRBV23-1 with TRBJ2-7, with a possible D match to TRBD1 (5 bases). TRBV23-1 is given ORF status, its function remaining uncertain. The ends were cut back, 7 bases at V and 6 bases at J, with 13 bases in the middle. The CDR3 is 12 amino acids. CDR3 bases: TGCGCCAGCACCGCCGCAGGGTTCGAGCAGTACTTC. Amino acids: CASTAAGFEQYF.

The rearrangement links TRBV5-1 to TRBJ2-3, with 11 bases aligning to TRBD2. CDR1 and CDR2 (germline): SGHRS, YFSETQ. Losses at the gene ends were 6 bases for V and 0 bases for J; bases not matched to a gene: 6. CDR3 length equals 16 residues. The CDR3 loop is CASKVLAGGSTDTQYF. In DNA form, the CDR3 reads TGCGCCAGCAAAGTCCTAGCGGGAGGTAGCACAGATACGCAGTATTTT. Filled out from reference TRBV5-1 and TRBJ2-3, the complete variable domain reads KAGVTQTPRYLIKTRGQQVTLSCSPISGHRSVSWYQQTPGQGLQFLFEYFSETQRNKGNFPGRFSGRQFSNSRSEMNVSTLELGDSALYLCASKVLAGGSTDTQYFGPGTRLTVL.

The gene calls are TRBV7-8 and TRBJ2-7; weak D call: TRBD1 (6 bases). The CDR3 is made up of 14 amino acids. In germline, CDR1 is SGHVS, CDR2 FQNEAQ. Trimming left V 4 bases short and J 10 bases short, with 20 bases between. In nucleotides, the CDR3 is TGTGCCAGCAGCTCGCCCCTGGACAGACGAAATCAGTACTTC. Amino acids: CASSSPLDRRNQYF.

The rearrangement links TRBV6-5 to TRBJ1-2, with D possibly being TRBD1 (6 bases). Trimming pared 7 bases from V and 9 bases from J, leaving 15 bases between. CDR3 length: 12 residues. Germline V CDR1 and CDR2: MNHEY, SVGAGI. Here the CDR3 reads CASTTGTSRYTF. DNA for the CDR3: TGTGCCAGCACCACAGGGACCTCGCGCTACACCTTC.

The chain uses TRBV5-4 and TRBJ2-5, with 12 bases aligning to TRBD2. V lost 1 base to trimming and J lost 0 bases; unmatched junction nucleotides: 7. CDR3 length: 18 amino acids. Germline V gene sequence: CDR1 SGHNT, CDR2 YYREEE (reference sequence). CDR3 sequence reads: CASSLFPSGRAYQETQYF. The CDR3 DNA reads as TGTGCCAGCAGCTTGTTTCCTAGCGGGAGGGCGTACCAAGAGACCCAGTACTTC.

This rearrangement joins TRBV7-2 to TRBJ2-5; D is unresolved. Germline V gene lookup returns CDR1 SGHTA and CDR2 FQGNSA. The length of the CDR3 is 11 residues. The V gene lost 8 bases and the J gene lost 4 bases, with 8 bases spanning the gap. The DNA for the CDR3 is TGTGCCAGCGGCTGGGCAGAGACCCAGTACTTC. Its protein product is CASGWAETQYF.

The chain combines TRBV5-1 with TRBJ2-1; 12 nucleotides agree with TRBD2. The germline V gene has CDR1 SGHRS and CDR2 YFSETQ. V gave up 5 bases and J gave up 7 bases; unmatched junction bases: 7. CDR3 size: 15 residues. The CDR3 bases are TGCGCCAGCAGGCCTAGCGGGAGGGTATCAAATGAGCAGTTCTTC. The encoded protein is CASRPSGRVSNEQFF.

V usage is TRBV6-5 and J usage is TRBJ1-2, with D uncertain. In germline, CDR1 is MNHEY, CDR2 SVGAGI. With 4 bases removed from V and 2 bases from J, the gap between germline ends came to 11 bases. The CDR3 consists of 14 residues. CDR3 nucleotides: TGTGCCAGCAGTTCCCTGAGGGCCAACTATGGCTACACCTTC. This translates into CASSSLRANYGYTF.

The chain employs TRBV13 and TRBJ2-1, with D possibly matching TRBD1 (6 bases). This CDR3 region has 15 residues. V was trimmed by 4 bases and J by 0 bases, leaving 10 bases between them. Germline V gene lookup returns CDR1 PRHDT and CDR2 FYEKMQ (reference sequence). CDR3 nucleotide sequence: TGTGCCAGCAGCTGGACAGCGAGCTCCTACAATGAGCAGTTCTTC. Translation: CASSWTASSYNEQFF.

J is TRBJ2-2 and V is TRBV9, with a tentative D call TRBD1 (5 bases). There are 16 residues in the CDR3. V lost 4 bases, J lost 0 bases, and 13 bases lay in between. Germline V gene lookup returns CDR1 SGDLS and CDR2 YYNGEE. The DNA for the CDR3 is TGTGCCAGCAGCCCCCTCGACAGTACGAACACCGGGGAGCTGTTTTTT. Protein: CASSPLDSTNTGELFF.

In nucleotides, the CDR3 is TGTGCCAGCAGTATAGCTGGACAGGGAAGTCAGCCCCAGCATTTT. Translation gives CASSIAGQGSQPQHF. This chain joins TRBV27 and TRBJ1-5; TRBD1 aligns across 8 bases. V was clipped by 5 bases and J by 6 bases; unmatched bases: 9. The V gene's germline CDR1 is MNHEY and CDR2 SMNVEV (reference sequence). The CDR3 extends over 15 amino acids.

This clone was recorded at least ten times. Additional DNA sequences in this sample encode the identical CDR3. The rearrangement joins TRBV7-2 to TRBJ1-1; perhaps TRBD1 as D (6 bases). V was cut by 2 bases and J by 8 bases, with 12 bases left in between. The CDR3 has 13 amino acids. The germline gives CDR1 SGHTA, CDR2 FQGNSA. The CDR3: CASSLLGQLEAFF. In DNA, the CDR3 is TGTGCCAGCAGCTTACTCGGACAGTTAGAAGCTTTCTTT.

This chain connects TRBV11-2 to TRBJ2-5, with D perhaps being TRBD1 or TRBD2 (5 bases each). The CDR3 consists of 15 residues. With 5 bases removed from V and 1 base from J, the gap between germline ends came to 14 bases. Per germline, CDR1 SGHAT and CDR2 FQNNGV. The CDR3 is CASSLNPGTQETQYF. CDR3 DNA: TGTGCCAGCAGCCTAAACCCCGGGACCCAAGAGACCCAGTACTTC.

In regard to this clone: Other DNA variants within this sample encode the same CDR3. The V call is TRBV5-1, the J call TRBJ2-5; 8 bases are a match to TRBD2. CDR3 length equals 14 residues. The V gene end was trimmed by 4 bases and the J gene end by 1 base; junction bases not matched to a gene: 3. Germline lookup yields CDR1 SGHRS and CDR2 YFSETQ. CDR3 sequence (DNA): TGCGCCAGCAGCCCCGGACTAGCCCAAGAGACCCAGTACTTC. Translated, it gives CASSPGLAQETQYF. Drawing the rest from reference TRBV5-1 and TRBJ2-5, the complete variable domain is KAGVTQTPRYLIKTRGQQVTLSCSPISGHRSVSWYQQTPGQGLQFLFEYFSETQRNKGNFPGRFSGRQFSNSRSEMNVSTLELGDSALYLCASSPGLAQETQYFGPGTRLLVL.

The genes are TRBV27 and TRBJ2-1; D unclear. This CDR3 contains 14 residues. Germline assignment: CDR1 MNHEY and CDR2 SMNVEV (reference sequence). The ends were cut back, 3 bases at V and 10 bases at J, with 16 bases in the middle. The CDR3 bases are TGTGCCAGCAGTTTTTCTGACCGGAGAACGGAGCAGTTCTTC. Its protein product is CASSFSDRRTEQFF.

This clone is a singleton in its sample. The chain joins TRBV7-2 to TRBJ1-2; no clear D. The CDR3 consists of 14 residues. Trimming pared 1 base from V and 2 bases from J, leaving 8 bases between. CDR1 is SGHTA and CDR2 is FQGNSA in the germline V gene. CDR3: CASSLGTANYGYTF. CDR3 DNA sequence: TGTGCCAGCAGCTTAGGGACTGCCAACTATGGCTACACCTTC.